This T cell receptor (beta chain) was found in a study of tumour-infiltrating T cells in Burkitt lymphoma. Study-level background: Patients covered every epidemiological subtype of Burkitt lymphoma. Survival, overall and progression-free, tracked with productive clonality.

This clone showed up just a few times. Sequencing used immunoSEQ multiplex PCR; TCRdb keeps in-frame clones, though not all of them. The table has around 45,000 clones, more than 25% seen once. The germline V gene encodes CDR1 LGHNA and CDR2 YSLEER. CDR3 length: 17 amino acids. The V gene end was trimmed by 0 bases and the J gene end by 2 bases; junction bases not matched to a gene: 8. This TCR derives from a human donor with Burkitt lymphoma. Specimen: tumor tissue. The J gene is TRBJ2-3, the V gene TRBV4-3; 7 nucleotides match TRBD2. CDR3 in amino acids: CASSQDLGGGITDTQYF. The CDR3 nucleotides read TGCGCCAGCAGCCAAGATTTGGGCGGGGGAATCACAGATACGCAGTATTTT.